The rows below give T cell receptor beta chains drawn from one sample of a study of CD8 T cells in ankylosing spondylitis. A single record per CDR3 protein comes from TCRdb applying MiXCR to the 5' RACE reads. The sample comprises roughly 470,000 distinct CDR3 sequences, roughly 25% of which are singletons, and 0.89% rests with the top ten. The sample was blood, either unsorted or a sorted T cell fraction (not recorded which). Receptor source: a male donor with ankylosing spondylitis. Both conserved end residues are part of each CDR3. The D gene is left open where the match is weak. Size is stated for part of the rows, as once, few or many counts, or as a class when the clone is expanded.

>TRBJ1-2|TRBV24-1|-|-
CATRAPGYGYTF
TGTGCCACCAGGGCCCCGGGCTATGGCTACACCTTC
>TRBJ2-3|TRBV3-1|TRBD2|-
CASSPWSSGRRYTQYF
TGTGCCAGCAGCCCTTGGTCTAGCGGGAGAAGGTATACGCAGTATTTT
>TRBJ2-1|TRBV7-6|TRBD2|-
CASSPTTSGYNEQFF
TGTGCCAGCAGCCCAACGACTAGCGGATACAATGAGCAGTTCTTC
>TRBJ2-1|TRBV4-2|-|-
CASSQVGRVGGQYEQFF
TGTGCCAGCAGCCAAGTGGGCCGGGTTGGGGGACAATACGAGCAGTTCTTC
>TRBJ2-3|TRBV20-1|TRBD2|-
CSAGRREGLDTQYF
TGCAGTGCGGGGCGACGGGAGGGTTTGGATACGCAGTATTTT
>TRBJ2-5|TRBV11-2|TRBD2|-
CASSPGTSGTGETQYF
TGTGCCAGCAGCCCCGGGACTAGCGGGACGGGAGAGACCCAGTACTTC
>TRBJ2-5|TRBV24-1|TRBD1|-
CATSDPGQGGLQQETQYF
TGTGCCACCAGTGACCCCGGACAGGGGGGATTGCAGCAAGAGACCCAGTACTTC
>TRBJ1-1|TRBV3-1|-|few
CASRAGVRTEAFF
TGTGCCAGCAGAGCAGGGGTTAGGACTGAAGCTTTCTTT
>TRBJ2-2|TRBV20-1|TRBD1|few
CSARTGGPNTGELFF
TGCAGTGCTAGAACAGGGGGGCCGAACACCGGGGAGCTGTTTTTT
>TRBJ2-1|TRBV5-1|-|once
CASSLGGRSSYNEQFF
TGCGCCAGCAGCTTGGGCGGTCGAAGCTCCTACAATGAGCAGTTCTTC
>TRBJ2-3|TRBV7-9|-|-
CASSPPSGTDTQYF
TGTGCCAGCAGCCCACCGTCGGGCACAGATACGCAGTATTTT
>TRBJ2-3|TRBV15|-|few
CATSSLRTDTQYF
TGTGCCACCAGCAGCCTCCGCACAGATACGCAGTATTTT
>TRBJ2-1|TRBV11-1|TRBD2|few
CASSLARGTSGLSTYNEQFF
TGTGCCAGCAGCTTAGCCAGAGGGACTAGCGGGTTATCCACCTACAATGAGCAGTTCTTC
>TRBJ1-6|TRBV20-1|TRBD1|-
CSATDRADSPLHF
TGCAGTGCTACCGACAGGGCGGATTCACCCCTCCACTTT
>TRBJ2-1|TRBV5-4|TRBD2|-
CASSLGGTSGYNEQFF
TGTGCCAGCAGCTTGGGGGGGACTAGCGGCTACAATGAGCAGTTCTTC
>TRBJ2-3|TRBV10-1|TRBD1|-
CASPRQGASTDTQYF
TGCGCCAGTCCCAGACAGGGGGCAAGCACAGATACGCAGTATTTT
>TRBJ1-1|TRBV12-3/TRBV12-4|TRBD1|once
CASSLGQGPSTEAFF
TGTGCCAGCAGTTTAGGACAGGGACCGAGCACTGAAGCTTTCTTT
>TRBJ1-2|TRBV3-1|-|-
CASSLTGLDGYTF
TGTGCCAGCAGCCTCACAGGGTTAGATGGCTACACCTTC
>TRBJ1-5|TRBV24-1|TRBD1|few
CATSPKGQGGQPQHF
TGTGCCACCAGTCCCAAAGGTCAGGGGGGTCAGCCCCAGCATTTT
>TRBJ2-1|TRBV29-1|-|few
CSVRLASSYNEQFF
TGCAGCGTTCGCTTAGCTAGCTCTTACAATGAGCAGTTCTTC
>TRBJ1-1|TRBV7-2|TRBD1|once
CASSLMGQTDRTEAFF
TGTGCCAGCAGCTTAATGGGACAGACAGATAGAACTGAAGCTTTCTTT
>TRBJ2-1|TRBV5-1|TRBD2|-
CASSLDGTSGVEQFF
TGCGCCAGCAGCTTGGATGGGACTAGCGGGGTTGAGCAGTTCTTC
>TRBJ1-3|TRBV29-1|-|-
CSVEDGSPGNTIYF
TGCAGCGTTGAGGACGGAAGCCCTGGAAACACCATATATTTT
>TRBJ2-2|TRBV12-3/TRBV12-4|TRBD1|-
CASSLSADRGNGELFF
TGTGCCAGCAGTTTAAGCGCCGACAGGGGTAACGGGGAGCTGTTTTTT
>TRBJ2-1|TRBV20-1|-|-
CSARWGLGDEQFF
TGCAGTGCTAGATGGGGGCTGGGGGATGAGCAGTTCTTC
>TRBJ1-1|TRBV3-1|TRBD1|few
CASSLWDREAEAFF
TGTGCCAGCAGCCTGTGGGACAGGGAGGCTGAAGCTTTCTTT
>TRBJ2-3|TRBV6-1|TRBD2|-
CASSKLASSTDTQYF
TGTGCCAGCAGCAAACTAGCGTCTAGCACAGATACGCAGTATTTT
>TRBJ2-5|TRBV4-2|TRBD1|-
CASSQRGQGQETQYF
TGTGCCAGCAGCCAAAGGGGACAGGGGCAAGAGACCCAGTACTTC
>TRBJ2-2|TRBV11-2|-|-
CASSLSGAITGELFF
TGTGCCAGCAGCTTATCGGGAGCCATCACCGGGGAGCTGTTTTTT
>TRBJ2-7|TRBV20-1|TRBD1|-
CSAPPRTGLYEQYF
TGCAGTGCACCCCCCCGGACAGGCCTCTACGAGCAGTACTTC
>TRBJ1-1|TRBV5-6|-|-
CASSVERNEAFF
TGTGCCAGCAGCGTTGAGCGCAATGAAGCTTTCTTT
>TRBJ2-1|TRBV24-1|TRBD2|few
CATSDSSQGAGGYNEQFF
TGTGCCACCAGTGATTCCTCCCAGGGAGCGGGAGGGTACAATGAGCAGTTCTTC
>TRBJ2-3|TRBV2|-|few
CASSFFSPSTDTQYF
TGTGCCAGCAGTTTTTTCTCGCCTAGCACAGATACGCAGTATTTT
>TRBJ2-3|TRBV12-3/TRBV12-4|-|few
CASTHRIGDTQYF
TGTGCCAGCACCCACCGGATCGGAGATACGCAGTATTTT
>TRBJ2-3|TRBV5-1|-|-
CASTRDYHTDTQYF
TGCGCCAGCACCCGAGACTACCACACAGATACGCAGTATTTT
>TRBJ2-7|TRBV3-1|-|-
CASSQDPFRIDEQYF
TGTGCCAGCAGCCAAGATCCCTTTAGGATCGACGAGCAGTACTTC
>TRBJ2-5|TRBV5-1|-|many
CASSLEGRQETQYF
TGCGCCAGCTCCCTCGAAGGGAGGCAAGAGACCCAGTACTTC
>TRBJ2-3|TRBV5-4|TRBD1|once
CASSFRQGSDTQYF
TGTGCCAGCAGCTTTAGACAGGGCTCAGATACGCAGTATTTT
>TRBJ2-1|TRBV12-3/TRBV12-4|-|-
CASSPTEPRSYNEQFF
TGTGCCAGCAGTCCGACGGAGCCCCGCTCCTACAATGAGCAGTTCTTC
>TRBJ2-7|TRBV7-2|-|few
CASSNSGSYEQYF
TGTGCCAGCAGCAATAGCGGTAGCTACGAGCAGTACTTC
>TRBJ2-3|TRBV4-2|TRBD2|-
CASSRRGTSGRGTDTQYF
TGTGCCAGCAGCCGGCGTGGGACTAGCGGGAGGGGCACAGATACGCAGTATTTT
>TRBJ1-2|TRBV7-8|-|-
CASSLRQKPYGYTF
TGTGCCAGCAGCTTAAGGCAGAAACCCTATGGCTACACCTTC
>TRBJ2-5|TRBV20-1|TRBD2|-
CSAWGLALSSSQETQYF
TGCAGTGCTTGGGGACTAGCGCTATCCAGCAGCCAAGAGACCCAGTACTTC
>TRBJ2-1|TRBV29-1|-|few
CSGTQGGEQFF
TGCAGCGGGACGCAGGGTGGCGAGCAGTTCTTC
>TRBJ1-4|TRBV27|-|few
CASSRRGGEKLFF
TGTGCCAGCAGTCGTCGGGGAGGTGAAAAACTGTTTTTT
>TRBJ2-2|TRBV19|-|once
CASSLYQQDTGELFF
TGTGCCAGTAGTCTATACCAACAGGACACCGGGGAGCTGTTTTTT
>TRBJ1-1|TRBV2|TRBD1|few
CASTRQGRTEAFF
TGTGCCAGCACCCGACAGGGAAGGACTGAAGCTTTCTTT